This TCR beta chain was retrieved from a study of T-cell memory formation after mild COVID-19. This clonotype was observed a handful of times. Compared with germline, one end of the junction differs, possibly owing to a read error. Germline CDR1 DFQATT, CDR2 SNEGSKA (reference sequence). CDR3 length equals 16 residues. TCRdb re-analysed the 5' RACE reads in MiXCR, keeping a single row per CDR3 protein. The sample lists 250,000 to 350,000 distinct CDR3 sequences, just under 20% occurring once. This chain joins TRBV20-1 and TRBJ2-1; 11 bases line up with TRBD2. Input material: PBMCs or a T cell subset sorted from them (not recorded which). The receptor was derived from a man aged 18 to 29 who had mild COVID-19 (a few samples of this study predate the infection). Cell type and time point are not known. CDR3 sequence: CSARGLAGGQYNEQFF. As DNA, the CDR3 is TGCAGTGCCAGAGGGTTAGCGGGGGGGCAATACAATGAGCAGTTCTTC.